A single T cell receptor (beta chain) is shown here with its context. Its antigen remains unidentified. The CDR3 totals 15 residues. Germline-derived CDR1 and CDR2 are MGHRA and YSYEKL. With 0 bases clipped from V and 2 bases from J, the junction kept 4 bases outside the gene matches. The sample is drawn from a study of shared clonotypes between healthy human individuals. Points from the study as a whole: Sampling included only blood; tissue repertoires likely differ.

The table came from immunoSEQ multiplex PCR; TCRdb's copy has only in-frame clones and leaves some out. Of millions of clones listed, 95% were seen once; the top ten hold 0.13%. This TCR came from a young man in good health. The sequenced material came from naive CD4+ T cells sorted from blood. As for subset: CD45RA+ positively selected. The chain carries TRBV4-1 and TRBJ2-7; 7 positions agree with TRBD2. The CDR3 nucleotides read TGCGCCAGCAGCCAAGAATCTAGCGGCGCCTACGAGCAGTACTTC. Encoded protein: CASSQESSGAYEQYF.